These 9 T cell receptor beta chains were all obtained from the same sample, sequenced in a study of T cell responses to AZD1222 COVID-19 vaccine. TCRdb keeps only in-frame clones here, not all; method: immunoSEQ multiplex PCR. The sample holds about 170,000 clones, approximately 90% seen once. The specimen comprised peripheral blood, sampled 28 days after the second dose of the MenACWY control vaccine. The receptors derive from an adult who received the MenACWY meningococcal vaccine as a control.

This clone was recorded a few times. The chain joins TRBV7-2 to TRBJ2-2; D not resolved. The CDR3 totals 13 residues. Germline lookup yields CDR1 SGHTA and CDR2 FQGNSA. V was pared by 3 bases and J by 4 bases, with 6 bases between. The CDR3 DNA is TGTGCCAGCAGCTTTGGCGGCACCGGGGAGCTGTTTTTT. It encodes CASSFGGTGELFF.

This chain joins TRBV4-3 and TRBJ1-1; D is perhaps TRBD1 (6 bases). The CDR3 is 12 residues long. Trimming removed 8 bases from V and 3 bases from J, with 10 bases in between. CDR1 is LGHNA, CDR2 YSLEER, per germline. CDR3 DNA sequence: TGCGCCAGCCGGGGGCAAGACACTGAAGCTTTCTTT. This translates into CASRGQDTEAFF.

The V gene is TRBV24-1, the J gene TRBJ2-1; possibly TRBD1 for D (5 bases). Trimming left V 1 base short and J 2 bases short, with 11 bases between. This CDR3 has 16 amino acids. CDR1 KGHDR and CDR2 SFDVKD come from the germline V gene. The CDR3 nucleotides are TGTGCCACCAGTGATTTTCGGGCGGACACCTACAATGAGCAGTTCTTC. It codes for CATSDFRADTYNEQFF.

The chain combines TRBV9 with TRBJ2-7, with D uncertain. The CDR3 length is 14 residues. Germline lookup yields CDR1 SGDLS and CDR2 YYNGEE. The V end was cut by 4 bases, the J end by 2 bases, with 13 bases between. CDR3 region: CASSLGGAAYEQYF. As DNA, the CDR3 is TGTGCCAGCAGCCTAGGTGGCGCAGCCTACGAGCAGTACTTC.

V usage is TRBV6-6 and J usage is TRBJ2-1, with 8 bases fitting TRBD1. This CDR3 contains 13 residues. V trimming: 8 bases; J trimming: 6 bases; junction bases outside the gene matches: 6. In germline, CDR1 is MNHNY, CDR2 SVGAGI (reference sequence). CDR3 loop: CASATGGSNEQFF. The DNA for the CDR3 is TGTGCCAGCGCCACAGGGGGAAGCAATGAGCAGTTCTTC.

CDR3 loop: CASSPLSEGNEQYF. CDR3 DNA sequence: TGTGCCAGCTCACCTTTAAGTGAGGGAAACGAGCAGTACTTC. This chain uses TRBV18 with TRBJ2-7; TRBD2 is a possible D gene (5 bases). The germline gives CDR1 KGHSH, CDR2 LQKENI. Trimming shortened V by 3 bases and J by 5 bases, and 14 bases separated the two germline ends. CDR3 length: 14 residues. The whole variable domain, remainder taken from reference TRBV18 and TRBJ2-7, is NAGVMQNPRHLVRRRGQEARLRCSPMKGHSHVYWYRQLPEEGLKFMVYLQKENIIDESGMPKERFSAEFPKEGPSILRIQQVVRGDSAAYFCASSPLSEGNEQYFGPGTRLTVT.

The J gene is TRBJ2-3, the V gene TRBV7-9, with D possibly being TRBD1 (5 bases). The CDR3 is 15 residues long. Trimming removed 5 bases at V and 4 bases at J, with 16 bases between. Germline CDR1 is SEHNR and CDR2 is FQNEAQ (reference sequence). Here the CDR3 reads CASSGVLGAADTQYF. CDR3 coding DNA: TGTGCCAGCAGCGGGGTGTTAGGGGCAGCAGATACGCAGTATTTT.

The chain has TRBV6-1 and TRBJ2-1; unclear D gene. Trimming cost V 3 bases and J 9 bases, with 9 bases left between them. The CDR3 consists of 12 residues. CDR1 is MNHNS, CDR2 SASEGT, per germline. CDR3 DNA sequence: TGTGCCAGCAGTGATATTCATAGTGAGCAGTTCTTC. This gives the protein CASSDIHSEQFF.

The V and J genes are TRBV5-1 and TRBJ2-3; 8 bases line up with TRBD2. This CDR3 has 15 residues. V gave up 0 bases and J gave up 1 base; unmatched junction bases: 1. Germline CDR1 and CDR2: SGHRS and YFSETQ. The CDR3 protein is CASSLVLAGTDTQYF. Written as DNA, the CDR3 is TGCGCCAGCAGCTTGGTACTAGCGGGCACAGATACGCAGTATTTT.